Listed here are 24 T cell receptor beta chains from one sample, sequenced in a study of vaccination effects on CD4 cells after COVID-19 (dated 2022 in TCRdb). In the ViraFEST assay, PBMC were stimulated with viral peptide pools, and antigen-specific CD4+ T cell clonotypes were then identified by expansion using TCR sequencing. After more than 9 days of culture, CD4+ T cells were isolated with the EasySep CD4+ T cell isolation kit. None of the healthy vaccine recipients had a prior SARS-CoV-2 infection, which was confirmed by nucleocapsid antibody tests that came back negative both before and after vaccination. Library prep was done by the immunoSEQ multiplex PCR assay. In TCRdb, the immuneACCESS table is reduced to in-frame sequences with V and J assigned. These tables do not hold every clone; where another copy was compared, an unresolved V gene accounts for under half, and the others remain unexplained. This sample has some 70,000 clones in its table, and about four fifths of those were observed once. 12% of the sample lies in the top ten.

These receptors' antigens are unknown. The source material was CD4+ T cells from PBMCs cultured with SARS-CoV-2 spike peptides, sampled before COVID-19 vaccination. Read against the paper, the sample's cell subset or site label means: SARS-CoV-2 spike overlapping peptide pool stimulation. These receptors were taken from a human donor who received a COVID-19 vaccine.

The chain has TRBV2 and TRBJ2-6, with D hard to call. From germline, CDR1 is SNHLY and CDR2 FYNNEI. V was shortened by 6 bases and J by 4 bases, with 19 bases between the two germline ends. The CDR3 extends over 17 amino acids. In DNA, the CDR3 is TGTGCCAGCAGAGGGCAGTTTGGAGCGCACGGGGCCAACGTCCTGACTTTC. Residues: CASRGQFGAHGANVLTF.

A few counts support this clone. The CDR3 DNA follows: TGTGCCACCAGTGATGGTCGGGGGATAGCCAAAAACATTCAGTACTTC. This gives the protein CATSDGRGIAKNIQYF. This chain links TRBV24-1 with TRBJ2-4, with D maybe TRBD2 (6 bases). The CDR3 spans 16 residues. V lost 3 bases and J 0 bases, leaving 11 bases between the germline ends. The germline gives CDR1 KGHDR, CDR2 SFDVKD.

The chain couples TRBV3-1 (or the pseudogene TRBV3-2) to TRBJ2-1, with 8 bases matching TRBD2. CDR1 is LGHDT, CDR2 YNNKEL, per germline (reference sequence). The CDR3 extends over 13 amino acids. The V and J ends lost 8 bases and 9 bases, in that order; junction bases with no gene match: 9. CDR3 residues: CASWRSGGGEQFF. The CDR3, as DNA: TGTGCCAGCTGGAGGAGCGGGGGTGGTGAGCAGTTCTTC.

The CDR3 here is CASSLPTQGRTDTQYF. As DNA, the CDR3 is TGTGCCAGCAGCTTACCGACCCAGGGTCGGACAGATACGCAGTATTTT. The J gene is TRBJ2-3, the V gene TRBV11-1; D possibly corresponds to TRBD1 (5 bases). The CDR3 runs to 16 residues. From germline, CDR1 is SGHAT and CDR2 FQDESV (reference sequence). V dropped 2 bases and J dropped 3 bases, with 15 bases sitting between them. Combining the CDR3 with reference TRBV11-1 and TRBJ2-3 gives the whole variable domain EAEVAQSPRYKITEKSQAVAFWCDPISGHATLYWYRQILGQGPELLVQFQDESVVDDSQLPKDRFSAERLKGVDSTLKIQPAELGDSAMYLCASSLPTQGRTDTQYFGPGTRLTVL.

This clone was detected only a few times. The genes are TRBV6-5 and TRBJ2-1, with D possibly matching TRBD1 (6 bases). The CDR3 covers 14 residues. V lost 6 bases, J lost 2 bases, and 11 bases lay in between. Germline lookup yields CDR1 MNHEY and CDR2 SVGAGI. DNA for the CDR3: TGTGCCAGCAGACAGGGTGGGCCCTACAATGAGCAGTTCTTC. Its protein is CASRQGGPYNEQFF.

This clone was counted a single time. V usage is TRBV6-6 and J usage is TRBJ2-5; D may be TRBD2 (6 bases). Trimming pared 5 bases from V and 2 bases from J, leaving 15 bases between. Germline V gene lookup returns CDR1 MNHNY and CDR2 SVGAGI (reference sequence). The CDR3 has 15 residues. The CDR3 loop reads CASSRSGGPQETQYF. DNA for the CDR3: TGTGCCAGCAGTCGTAGCGGAGGGCCACAAGAGACCCAGTACTTC.

The J gene is TRBJ1-1, the V gene TRBV18; possible D gene TRBD1, 5 bases. The CDR3 is made up of 15 amino acids. V was clipped by 2 bases and J by 0 bases, with 10 bases between them. Looked up from germline, CDR1 is KGHSH and CDR2 is LQKENI. The CDR3 loop is CASSPWGSMNTEAFF. The DNA of the CDR3 is TGTGCCAGCTCACCATGGGGGTCGATGAACACTGAAGCTTTCTTT.

In this sample, this clone turned up once. The chain joins TRBV27 to TRBJ2-7; either TRBD1 or TRBD2 may supply D (5 bases each). The CDR3 loop spans 14 amino acids. V was trimmed by 6 bases and J by 2 bases, leaving 14 bases between them. CDR1 and CDR2 (germline): MNHEY, SMNVEV (reference sequence). The chain's CDR3 is CASRPLGDPYEQYV. The CDR3 region has the DNA TGTGCCAGCAGACCTCTAGGGGACCCCTACGAGCAGTACGTC.

This clone was counted only a few times. The rearrangement joins TRBV28 to TRBJ1-6; tentative D call: TRBD1 (5 bases). This CDR3 region has 13 residues. Trimming took off 4 bases at V and 7 bases at J, with 8 bases between the two ends. Germline CDR1 is MDHEN and CDR2 is SYDVKM. Here the CDR3 reads CASSWDQNSPLHF. DNA for the CDR3: TGTGCCAGCAGTTGGGACCAAAATTCACCCCTCCACTTT. Complete variable domain (other parts from reference TRBV28 and TRBJ1-6): DVKVTQSSRYLVKRTGEKVFLECVQDMDHENMFWYRQDPGLGLRLIYFSYDVKMKEKGDIPEGYSVSREKKERFSLILESASTNQTSMYLCASSWDQNSPLHFGNGTRLTVT.

V is TRBV15 and J is TRBJ2-5; weak D call: TRBD1 (5 bases). Germline V CDR1 and CDR2: LNHNV, YYDKDF (reference sequence). The V gene lost 1 base and the J gene lost 2 bases, with 8 bases spanning the gap. This CDR3 is 14 amino acids long. The CDR3 DNA reads as TGTGCCACCAGCAGAGCACAGGATCAAGAGACCCAGTACTTC. Protein product: CATSRAQDQETQYF.

V gene TRBV7-2 combines with J gene TRBJ2-5; D is perhaps TRBD1 (6 bases). The CDR3 runs to 11 residues. The germline gives CDR1 SGHTA, CDR2 FQGNSA. The V end lost 6 bases, the J end lost 4 bases, and 6 bases lay between the germline ends. DNA for the CDR3: TGTGCCAGCAGGGGGGCAGAGACCCAGTACTTC. It is translated as CASRGAETQYF.

The V gene is TRBV5-1, the J gene TRBJ2-2; D not certain. The CDR3 covers 16 residues. In germline, CDR1 is SGHRS, CDR2 YFSETQ. V was trimmed by 2 bases and J by 2 bases, leaving 13 bases between them. In DNA form, the CDR3 reads TGCGCCAGCAGCTTAAGGGCCCTGGAAAACACCGGGGAGCTGTTTTTT. It specifies CASSLRALENTGELFF. The whole variable domain, remainder taken from reference TRBV5-1 and TRBJ2-2, is KAGVTQTPRYLIKTRGQQVTLSCSPISGHRSVSWYQQTPGQGLQFLFEYFSETQRNKGNFPGRFSGRQFSNSRSEMNVSTLELGDSALYLCASSLRALENTGELFFGEGSRLTVL.

The rearrangement links TRBV3-1 (or the pseudogene TRBV3-2) to TRBJ2-3; perhaps TRBD2 as D (5 bases). Germline V gene sequence: CDR1 LGHDT, CDR2 YNNKEL (reference sequence). This CDR3 contains 19 residues. Trimming stripped 2 bases from V and 2 bases from J, with 23 bases between. The CDR3 DNA reads TGTGCCAGCAGCCAATCAATGAGACGGGATCCATCTTCCACAGATACGCAGTATTTT. This gives the protein CASSQSMRRDPSSTDTQYF.

In its sample, this clone was seen a few times. The chain joins TRBV11-2 to TRBJ1-2; the D is unclear. Germline V lookup: CDR1 SGHAT, CDR2 FQNNGV. Trimming took 3 bases from V and 0 from J, leaving 2 bases between them. This CDR3 is built from 12 residues. In nucleotides, the CDR3 is TGTGCCAGCAGCTTTACTAACTATGGCTACACCTTC. This encodes CASSFTNYGYTF.

V gene TRBV27 combines with J gene TRBJ2-3; D possibly corresponds to TRBD1 (5 bases). The CDR3 has 15 residues. The V end was cut by 2 bases, the J end by 4 bases, with 13 bases between. The V gene's germline CDR1 is MNHEY and CDR2 SMNVEV (reference sequence). The CDR3 loop reads CASSLPQGPPDTQYF. CDR3 in DNA: TGTGCCAGCAGTTTACCCCAGGGTCCCCCAGATACGCAGTATTTT.

This chain uses TRBV5-6 with TRBJ2-2; D perhaps matches TRBD2 (6 bases). From germline, CDR1 is SGHDT and CDR2 YYEEEE. The CDR3 contains 15 residues. V was trimmed by 2 bases and J by 7 bases, leaving 15 bases between them. Written as DNA, the CDR3 is TGTGCCAGCAGCTTCCATTCGGGGGAAGGCGGGGAGCTGTTTTTT. Translated: CASSFHSGEGGELFF.

This clone has a handful of counts. V gene TRBV7-9 combines with J gene TRBJ1-2; TRBD1 matches at 7 bases. V shed 2 bases, J shed 4 bases, and the junction held 10 bases outside the gene matches. In germline, CDR1 is SEHNR, CDR2 FQNEAQ (reference sequence). The CDR3 runs 16 residues. The CDR3 DNA reads as TGTGCCAGCAGCTTAAATAGCAGGGGGGAGACCTATGGCTACACCTTC. It specifies CASSLNSRGETYGYTF.

Only a few counts were recorded for this clone. J is TRBJ2-5 and V is TRBV2; 7 bases map to TRBD2. The CDR3 spans 13 residues. Per germline, CDR1 SNHLY and CDR2 FYNNEI. The junction had 3 bases not matched to a gene; V was cut back by 5 bases and J by 3 bases. The CDR3 nucleotides are TGTGCCAGCAGTTCTCTAGCGGAAGAGACCCAGTACTTC. Protein: CASSSLAEETQYF.

The chain employs TRBV30 and TRBJ1-1; D may be TRBD1 (6 bases). The ends were cut back, 7 bases at V and 1 base at J, with 13 bases in the middle. Germline CDR1 reads GTSNPN; CDR2 reads SVGIG (reference sequence). This CDR3 region has 13 residues. The CDR3 spells CASGTRQNTEAFF. CDR3 nucleotide sequence: TGTGCCTCCGGGACACGTCAGAACACTGAAGCTTTCTTT.

The chain carries TRBV2 and TRBJ2-3, with 7 bases fitting TRBD1. Germline lookup yields CDR1 SNHLY and CDR2 FYNNEI. The CDR3 has 13 amino acids. The trim removed 7 bases at V and 1 base at J, leaving 2 bases unmatched. The CDR3 reads CASKGQGTDTQYF. As DNA, the CDR3 is TGTGCCAGCAAAGGACAGGGCACAGATACGCAGTATTTT. Full variable domain (remainder filled in from reference TRBV2 and TRBJ2-3): EPEVTQTPSHQVTQMGQEVILRCVPISNHLYFYWYRQILGQKVEFLVSFYNNEISEKSEIFDDQFSVERPDGSNFTLKIRSTKLEDSAMYFCASKGQGTDTQYFGPGTRLTVL.

The chain's CDR3 is CASRSVTGTANYGYTF. The DNA of the CDR3 is TGTGCCAGCAGATCAGTAACCGGGACAGCGAACTATGGCTACACCTTC. The chain is built from TRBV28 and TRBJ1-2, with TRBD1 identical over 7 bases. The CDR3 runs 16 residues. The germline gives CDR1 MDHEN, CDR2 SYDVKM. J gave up 2 bases and V 6 bases, and 12 bases lay outside the gene matches.

The chain employs TRBV4-3 and TRBJ1-1, with 10 bases identical to TRBD1. CDR1 LGHNA and CDR2 YSLEER come from the germline V gene. Trimming took 2 bases from V and 1 from J; bases not matched to a gene: 4. This CDR3 spans 16 amino acids. CDR3: CASSQTRQGANTEAFF. The CDR3 DNA is TGCGCCAGCAGCCAAACCCGACAGGGGGCGAACACTGAAGCTTTCTTT.

The rearrangement joins TRBV25-1 to TRBJ2-7; D not certain. V shed 0 bases and J shed 0 bases, with 12 bases lying between them. CDR3 length: 16 amino acids. Germline V lookup: CDR1 MGHDK, CDR2 SYGVNS. The CDR3 spells CASSEYRTESSYEQYV. DNA of the CDR3: TGTGCCAGCAGTGAATACCGGACGGAGAGCTCCTACGAGCAGTACGTC.

This clone occurred a few times. The chain couples TRBV5-1 to TRBJ1-2; D gene ambiguous. Trimming shortened V by 0 bases and J by 6 bases, and 15 bases separated the two germline ends. The germline gives CDR1 SGHRS, CDR2 YFSETQ. The CDR3 has 15 residues. This CDR3 is CASSLGGTAVDGYTF. CDR3 nucleotide sequence: TGCGCCAGCAGCTTGGGGGGTACAGCCGTCGATGGCTACACCTTC.